This TCR beta chain is from a study of human T cells and chemical hapten exposure. Overall study context: Mainly, slight library volume differences in the pool made TCR yields vary.

TCRdb independently ran MiXCR on the RACE reads; one entry per CDR3 protein. This table has more than 45,000 distinct CDR3 sequences, under 15% appearing once. Time point denoted: patch test 3, about 24 weeks after DPC sensitization. The treatment: therapeutic diphenylcyclopropenone sensitization with weekly scalp DPC. Every patch test was put on after a blood sample was taken. This clonotype was observed many times. V was cut by 0 bases and J by 7 bases, with 8 bases left in between. Looked up from germline, CDR1 is SGHNT and CDR2 is YYREEE (reference sequence). The CDR3 sequence is 13 residues long. The genes are TRBV5-4 and TRBJ2-1; D call uncertain. The sequencing used whole blood, collected in connection with sensitization to the hapten diphenylcyclopropenone (DPC). This TCR was sampled from a young man with alopecia areata. Some clones in this sample may be carry-over from other donors' samples. CDR3 region: CASSLASRNEQFF. CDR3 in DNA: TGTGCCAGCAGCTTGGCCTCTAGGAATGAGCAGTTCTTC.